Detailed here is one T cell receptor (beta chain). The antigen is unknown. This record comes from a study of T cell clusters in autoimmune cytopenias. Study-level background: A median age of roughly 64 years and mean of about 50 years characterized healthy donor controls. General study points: TRB repertoire shifts in secondary cytopenia and chronic lymphocytic leukemia mostly reflected lymphoma, not autoimmunity. Compared with active autoimmune hepatitis patients, healthy donors showed about 3-fold more exclusive TRB clusters.

Multiplex touch-down PCR amplified TRB using TRB-A and TRB-B pools in one tube. For each CDR3 protein, TCRdb gives one entry from its re-call of the multiplex PCR reads, without DNA. The sample data list some 4,200 distinct CDR3 sequences. This CDR3 is 16 amino acids long. Germline V lookup: CDR1 SGHRS, CDR2 YFSETQ. About 39,000 genome equivalents of blood DNA were amplified for TRB. This sample was shared with a second study, whose subject was T cell repertoires in aging, cancer and after chemotherapy. That source notes: Donor ages fell into six groups from 30 or younger up to 70 or older.

The sequence derives from a human donor in good health. V and J are TRBV5-1 and TRBJ1-3; the TRBD1 assignment by TCRdb is unverifiable without DNA. The specimen was peripheral blood. The chain's CDR3 is CASSRDRIDSGNTIYF.